The sequence of this T cell receptor beta chain was determined in a study of identical twins. Template switching supplied a universal primer site; unique molecular identifiers were carried on the cDNA. MiXCR, run by TCRdb on the 5' RACE reads, gives a single entry per CDR3 protein. The sample has 600,000 to 850,000 distinct CDR3 sequences, 18% seen once. This clonotype has only a few counts. The antigen is unknown. Study observations and caveats: Analyses of zero insertions could, in part, be confounded by invariant MAIT and iNKT cells. The same donors were not followed; conclusions instead depended on cross-sectional statistical analysis.

Germline V lookup: CDR1 DFQATT, CDR2 SNEGSKA (reference sequence). V was clipped by 1 base and J by 0 bases, with 18 bases between them. CDR3 size: 17 residues. These data were also reused for a study on T cells expressing NK-cell markers.

The receptor was derived from a woman in her late teens or twenties in good health. The gene calls are TRBV20-1 and TRBJ1-1, with D possibly TRBD1 on 6 matching bases. What was sequenced was PBMCs. CDR3 bases: TGCAGTGCTAGAGCGACCGGGGGGGGCCGAATGAACACTGAAGCTTTCTTT. Amino acid sequence: CSARATGGGRMNTEAFF.